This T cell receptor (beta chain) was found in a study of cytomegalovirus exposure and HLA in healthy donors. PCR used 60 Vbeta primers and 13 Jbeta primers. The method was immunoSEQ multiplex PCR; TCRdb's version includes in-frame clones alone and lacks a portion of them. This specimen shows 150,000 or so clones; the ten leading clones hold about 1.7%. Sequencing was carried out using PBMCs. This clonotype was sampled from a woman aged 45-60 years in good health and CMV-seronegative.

CDR3 in amino acids: CASSPLAGGPGEQYF. The CDR3 coding sequence is TGTGCCAGCAGTCCATTAGCGGGAGGGCCCGGCGAGCAGTACTTC. The chain recombines TRBV27 with TRBJ2-5; 11 nucleotides match TRBD2. The DNA end is a closer match to TRBJ2-7, so the J assignment may be wrong. This CDR3 spans 15 amino acids. Germline CDR1 and CDR2: MNHEY and SMNVEV (reference sequence).